This T cell receptor beta chain was sequenced during a study of T-cell reconstitution after alpha-beta-depleted transplantation in children. It was with unique molecular identifiers that the TCRbeta library was prepared. TCRdb recomputed calls from the PCR reads with MiXCR, one row per CDR3 protein. The table shows almost 500,000 distinct CDR3 sequences, with 10% occurring only once. V shed 2 bases and J shed 3 bases, with 8 bases lying between them. The germline CDR1 and CDR2 sequences are LGHNA and YSLEER. CDR3 length: 14 residues. This clonotype came up many times. The clonotype comes from a child under 10 years old with inherited bone marrow failure, due to receive a stem cell transplant. Sequenced here: PBMCs, sampled before TCRalphabeta/CD19-depleted stem cell transplant. The chain carries TRBV4-3 and TRBJ2-1; weak D call: TRBD1 (6 bases). CDR3 protein: CASSQPGHYNEQFF. CDR3 bases: TGCGCCAGCAGCCAACCGGGACACTACAATGAGCAGTTCTTC.